The 17 T cell receptor beta chains below were found in one sample sequenced in a study of beta chain features in type 1 diabetes. Study-wide results and limits: TCRB CDR3 length was moderately but significantly reduced in all four CD4+ subsets of Type 1 diabetes patients.

The investigators reverse transcribed all of the isolated RNA, so they sequenced expressed TCRB transcripts. The repertoire was sequenced with immunoSEQ multiplex PCR; TCRdb's copy has only in-frame clones and lacks some. The sample shows some 240,000 clones, approximately 16% of them seen only once. No antigen has been identified for these receptors. The source material was naive CD4+ T cells from blood. Every receptor here comes from a young man with type 1 diabetes.

The gene calls are TRBV7-9 and TRBJ1-5; 8 positions match TRBD1. Looked up from germline, CDR1 is SEHNR and CDR2 is FQNEAQ (reference sequence). After removal of 5 bases from V and 4 bases from J, the junction contained 1 base not matched to a gene. CDR3 length equals 13 residues. This CDR3 reads CASSRDRNQPQHF. The CDR3 DNA follows: TGTGCCAGCAGCCGGGACAGGAATCAGCCCCAGCATTTT.

A note on this clone: At the DNA level, this CDR3 is encoded by other sequences in the same sample as well. J is TRBJ2-5 and V is TRBV27; D is uncertain. Per germline, CDR1 MNHEY and CDR2 SMNVEV (reference sequence). Between the trimmed V and J ends, which lost 0 bases and 5 bases, there was a span of 4 bases. This CDR3 contains 12 residues. The CDR3 protein is CASSLSGETQYF. CDR3 coding DNA: TGTGCCAGCAGTTTATCCGGGGAGACCCAGTACTTC.

This clone occurred a few times. J is TRBJ2-1 and V is TRBV7-9, with 7 bases matching TRBD1. The CDR3 length is 14 residues. Looked up from germline, CDR1 is SEHNR and CDR2 is FQNEAQ (reference sequence). Trimming at V came to 3 bases and at J to 7 bases, leaving 6 bases not matched to a gene. The CDR3 loop is CASSLGQKPNEQFF. DNA for the CDR3: TGTGCCAGCAGCTTGGGACAGAAACCTAATGAGCAGTTCTTC.

There are a few counts of this clone. V and J are TRBV5-1 and TRBJ2-2, with 7 bases matching TRBD1. This CDR3 is built from 16 residues. The junction had 9 bases not matched to a gene; V was cut back by 4 bases and J by 3 bases. Looked up from germline, CDR1 is SGHRS and CDR2 is YFSETQ. In nucleotides, the CDR3 is TGCGCCAGCAGCCCAGGACAGGTGCAGGACACCGGGGAGCTGTTTTTT. Protein sequence: CASSPGQVQDTGELFF. Combining the CDR3 with reference TRBV5-1 and TRBJ2-2 gives the whole variable domain KAGVTQTPRYLIKTRGQQVTLSCSPISGHRSVSWYQQTPGQGLQFLFEYFSETQRNKGNFPGRFSGRQFSNSRSEMNVSTLELGDSALYLCASSPGQVQDTGELFFGEGSRLTVL.

The chain joins TRBV29-1 to TRBJ1-2; D is unresolved. The ends were cut back, 1 base at V and 4 bases at J, with 13 bases in the middle. This CDR3 has 14 residues. Germline values: CDR1 SQVTM, CDR2 ANQGSEA. The CDR3 spells CSVEGRPRGYGYTF. Written as DNA, the CDR3 is TGCAGCGTTGAAGGCCGGCCAAGAGGCTATGGCTACACCTTC.

There are a few counts of this clone. CDR3 nucleotide sequence: TGTGCCTGGAGTTCCTATATCCCGACTAGCGGGAGGAGGGGCTCCTACAATGAGCAGTTCTTC. Its protein is CAWSSYIPTSGRRGSYNEQFF. The gene calls are TRBV30 and TRBJ2-1; TRBD2 agrees at 13 bases. This CDR3 is 21 amino acids long. Germline CDR1 reads GTSNPN; CDR2 reads SVGIG (reference sequence). With V trimmed by 2 bases and J by 0 bases, 16 bases remained unmatched.

This clone was observed a few times. The chain combines TRBV4-1 with TRBJ2-3; no clear D. Germline values: CDR1 MGHRA, CDR2 YSYEKL. V dropped 1 base and J dropped 4 bases, with 6 bases sitting between them. The CDR3 consists of 13 residues. The CDR3 bases are TGCGCCAGCAGCCAAGGAGGTCCAGATACGCAGTATTTT. Amino acid sequence: CASSQGGPDTQYF.

This clone occurred a few times. The V gene is TRBV27, the J gene TRBJ2-5; 14 bases align to TRBD2. Germline-derived CDR1 and CDR2 are MNHEY and SMNVEV (reference sequence). The CDR3 spans 16 residues. V shed 5 bases and J 7 bases; nucleotides not matched to a gene: 9. CDR3 nucleotides: TGTGCCAGCAGTACTGGACTAGCGGGAGGCCGGGCGACCCAGTACTTC. It is translated as CASSTGLAGGRATQYF.

V is TRBV28 and J is TRBJ2-5; 8 bases are a match to TRBD1. CDR1 and CDR2 (germline): MDHEN, SYDVKM. CDR3 length equals 15 residues. V gave up 6 bases and J gave up 5 bases; unmatched junction bases: 11. CDR3 DNA sequence: TGTGCCAGCAGATCGGACAGGGTCGAGAGGGAGACCCAGTACTTC. Translating it yields CASRSDRVERETQYF.

This clone has a handful of counts. Other nucleotide sequences from this sample produce the same CDR3. V gene TRBV7-9 combines with J gene TRBJ2-3; unclear D gene. V was shortened by 5 bases and J by 2 bases, with 5 bases between the two germline ends. The CDR3 is made up of 12 amino acids. Germline lookup yields CDR1 SEHNR and CDR2 FQNEAQ (reference sequence). As DNA, the CDR3 is TGTGCCAGCAGCCTGGACACAGATACGCAGTATTTT. Encoded protein: CASSLDTDTQYF.

The V gene is TRBV18, the J gene TRBJ2-3; D is unresolved. The CDR3 is 15 residues long. The ends were cut back, 0 bases at V and 2 bases at J, with 9 bases in the middle. The germline gives CDR1 KGHSH, CDR2 LQKENI. CDR3 bases: TGTGCCAGCTCACCACCTAGCCAGTCCACAGATACGCAGTATTTT. Residues: CASSPPSQSTDTQYF.

The J gene is TRBJ2-3, the V gene TRBV29-1, with D perhaps matching TRBD1 (5 bases). Trimming shortened V by 4 bases and J by 3 bases, and 11 bases separated the two germline ends. The germline CDR1 and CDR2 sequences are SQVTM and ANQGSEA. The CDR3 runs to 13 residues. In DNA form, the CDR3 reads TGCAGCGTTGCCAGGGTGGGGACAGATACGCAGTATTTT. Amino acids: CSVARVGTDTQYF.

V and J are TRBV5-6 and TRBJ2-3; 8 bases match TRBD1. Germline CDR1 reads SGHDT; CDR2 reads YYEEEE. The CDR3 is 15 residues long. J gave up 0 bases and V 4 bases, and 4 bases lay outside the gene matches. In nucleotides, the CDR3 is TGTGCCAGCAGCCGGGACAGGCCTAGCACAGATACGCAGTATTTT. Its protein product is CASSRDRPSTDTQYF.

This clone has a handful of counts. The chain joins TRBV29-1 to TRBJ2-7; TRBD1 agrees at 7 bases. Germline values: CDR1 SQVTM, CDR2 ANQGSEA. J was trimmed by 5 bases and V by 3 bases; bases with no gene match: 4. The CDR3 sequence is 12 residues long. The DNA of the CDR3 is TGCAGCGTTGAGACAGGGTCGGACGAGCAGTACTTC. It encodes CSVETGSDEQYF.

A few counts support this clone. V and J are TRBV7-2 and TRBJ2-5; 9 nucleotides match TRBD1. V dropped 7 bases and J dropped 5; count of bases not matched to a gene: 11. The CDR3 length is 15 residues. In germline, CDR1 is SGHTA, CDR2 FQGNSA. The CDR3 loop reads CASILSTGGYETQYF. The CDR3 DNA reads as TGTGCCAGCATCCTATCGACAGGGGGGTATGAGACCCAGTACTTC. The whole variable domain, remainder taken from reference TRBV7-2 and TRBJ2-5, is GAGVSQSPSNKVTEKGKDVELRCDPISGHTALYWYRQSLGQGLEFLIYFQGNSAPDKSGLPSDRFSAERTGGSVSTLTIQRTQQEDSAVYLCASILSTGGYETQYFGPGTRLLVL.

The gene calls are TRBV4-3 and TRBJ2-1; D unclear. V lost 0 bases to trimming and J lost 7 bases, with 16 bases between them. The CDR3 is 16 residues long. Germline values: CDR1 LGHNA, CDR2 YSLEER. CDR3 residues: CASSQDHFTLLNEQFF. CDR3 in DNA: TGCGCCAGCAGCCAAGATCACTTCACGCTCCTGAATGAGCAGTTCTTC.

This clone was observed a few times. The V call is TRBV25-1, the J call TRBJ1-4; TRBD1 might be the D (6 bases). Trimming left V 3 bases short and J 13 bases short, with 18 bases between. From germline, CDR1 is MGHDK and CDR2 SYGVNS. CDR3 length: 14 amino acids. This CDR3 is CASSDRGRNVGLFF. DNA of the CDR3: TGTGCCAGCAGTGACAGGGGACGTAATGTCGGACTGTTTTTT.